The source of this T cell receptor beta chain is a study of control samples from healthy donors and cancer patients. Only in-frame clones appear in the TCRdb table, and some are missing; sequencing was by immunoSEQ multiplex PCR. The sample records approximately 49,000 clones, approximately 86% being singletons. The CDR3 is made up of 11 amino acids. Germline CDR1 reads DFQATT; CDR2 reads SNEGSKA (reference sequence). V lost 3 bases and J 7 bases, leaving 9 bases between the germline ends. The chain is built from TRBV20-1 and TRBJ1-2; D uncertain. Sequenced input: PBMCs. This receptor was taken from a woman aged 45-59 years with lung cancer. CDR3 protein: CSASEGTGYTF. CDR3 DNA: TGCAGTGCTAGTGAGGGAACTGGCTACACCTTC.